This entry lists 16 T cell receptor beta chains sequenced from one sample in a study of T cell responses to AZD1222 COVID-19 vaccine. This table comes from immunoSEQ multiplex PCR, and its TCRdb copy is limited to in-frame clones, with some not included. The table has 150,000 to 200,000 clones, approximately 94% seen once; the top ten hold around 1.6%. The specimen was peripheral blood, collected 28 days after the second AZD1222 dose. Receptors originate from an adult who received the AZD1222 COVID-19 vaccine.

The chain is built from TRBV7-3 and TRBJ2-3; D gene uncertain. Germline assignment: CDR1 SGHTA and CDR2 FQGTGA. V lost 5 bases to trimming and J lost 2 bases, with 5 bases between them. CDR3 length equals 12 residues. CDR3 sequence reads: CASSIHTDTQYF. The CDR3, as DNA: TGTGCCAGCAGCATCCACACAGATACGCAGTATTTT.

The CDR3 loop is CASSLETSSSYEQYF. CDR3 coding DNA: TGTGCCAGCAGCCTAGAGACTAGTAGCTCCTACGAGCAGTACTTC. V and J are TRBV27 and TRBJ2-7; TRBD2 might be the D (6 bases). The V and J ends lost 6 bases and 0 bases respectively, with 15 bases between them. The CDR3 is 15 residues long. Looked up from germline, CDR1 is MNHEY and CDR2 is SMNVEV (reference sequence).

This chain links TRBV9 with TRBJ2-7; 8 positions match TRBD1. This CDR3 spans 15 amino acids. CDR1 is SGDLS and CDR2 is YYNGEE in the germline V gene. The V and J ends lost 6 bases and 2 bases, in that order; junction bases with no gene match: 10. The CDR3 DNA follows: TGTGCCAGCACCCCCGGGACAGGTATGACCTACGAGCAGTACTTC. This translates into CASTPGTGMTYEQYF.

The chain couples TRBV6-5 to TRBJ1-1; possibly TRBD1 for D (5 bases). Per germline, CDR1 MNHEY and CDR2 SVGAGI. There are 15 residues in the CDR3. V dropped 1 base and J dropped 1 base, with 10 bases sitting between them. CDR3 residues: CASSYFGGANTEAFF. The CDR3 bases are TGTGCCAGCAGTTACTTTGGCGGGGCGAACACTGAAGCTTTCTTT.

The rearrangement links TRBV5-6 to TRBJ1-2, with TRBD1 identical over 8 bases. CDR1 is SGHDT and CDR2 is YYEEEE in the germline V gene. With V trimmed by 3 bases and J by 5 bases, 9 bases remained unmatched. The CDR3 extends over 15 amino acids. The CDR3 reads CASSSVQGVLYGYTF. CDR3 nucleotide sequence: TGTGCCAGCAGCTCCGTACAGGGGGTTCTTTATGGCTACACCTTC.

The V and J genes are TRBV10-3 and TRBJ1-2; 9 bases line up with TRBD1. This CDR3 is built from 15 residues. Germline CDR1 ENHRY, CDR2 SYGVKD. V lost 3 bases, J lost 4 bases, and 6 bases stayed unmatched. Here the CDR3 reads CAISDTGGLFYGYTF. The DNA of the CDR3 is TGTGCCATCAGTGACACAGGGGGCCTTTTCTATGGCTACACCTTC.

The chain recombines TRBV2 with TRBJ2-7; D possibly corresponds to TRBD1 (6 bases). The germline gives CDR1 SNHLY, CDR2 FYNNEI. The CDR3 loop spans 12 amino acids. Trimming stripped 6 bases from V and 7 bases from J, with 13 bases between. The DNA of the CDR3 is TGTGCCAGCAGCAAACAGGGCGGGGAGCAGTACTTC. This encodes CASSKQGGEQYF. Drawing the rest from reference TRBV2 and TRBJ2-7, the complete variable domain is EPEVTQTPSHQVTQMGQEVILRCVPISNHLYFYWYRQILGQKVEFLVSFYNNEISEKSEIFDDQFSVERPDGSNFTLKIRSTKLEDSAMYFCASSKQGGEQYFGPGTRLTVT.

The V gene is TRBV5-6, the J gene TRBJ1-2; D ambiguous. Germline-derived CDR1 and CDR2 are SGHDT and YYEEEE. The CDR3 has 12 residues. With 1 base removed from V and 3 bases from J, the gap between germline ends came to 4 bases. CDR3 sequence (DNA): TGTGCCAGCAGCTTGTACGACTATGGCTACACCTTC. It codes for CASSLYDYGYTF.

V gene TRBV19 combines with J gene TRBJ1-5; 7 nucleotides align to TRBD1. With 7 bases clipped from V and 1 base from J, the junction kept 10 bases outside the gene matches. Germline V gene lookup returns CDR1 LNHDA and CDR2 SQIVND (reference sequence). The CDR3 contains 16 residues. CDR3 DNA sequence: TGTGCCAGTATCTCACAGGGGCTGATAAGCAATCAGCCCCAGCATTTT. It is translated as CASISQGLISNQPQHF.

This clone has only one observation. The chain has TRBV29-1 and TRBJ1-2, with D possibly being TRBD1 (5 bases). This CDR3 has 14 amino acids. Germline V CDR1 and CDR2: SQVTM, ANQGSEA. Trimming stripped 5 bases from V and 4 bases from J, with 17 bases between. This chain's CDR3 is CSVRGGVESYGYTF. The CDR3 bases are TGCAGCGTTCGTGGGGGTGTTGAATCCTATGGCTACACCTTC.

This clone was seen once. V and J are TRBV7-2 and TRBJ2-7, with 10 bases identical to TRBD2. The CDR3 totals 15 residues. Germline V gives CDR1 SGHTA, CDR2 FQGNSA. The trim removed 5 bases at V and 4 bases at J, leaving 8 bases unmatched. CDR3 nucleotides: TGTGCCAGCAGCAGAGGGGCTAGCGGGAGTTACGAGCAGTACTTC. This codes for CASSRGASGSYEQYF.

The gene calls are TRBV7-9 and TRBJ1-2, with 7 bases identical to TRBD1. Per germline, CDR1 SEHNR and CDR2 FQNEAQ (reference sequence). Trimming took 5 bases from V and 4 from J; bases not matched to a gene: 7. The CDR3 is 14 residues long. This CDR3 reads CASSIGGSGYGYTF. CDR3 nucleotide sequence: TGTGCCAGCAGCATAGGGGGCTCGGGCTATGGCTACACCTTC.

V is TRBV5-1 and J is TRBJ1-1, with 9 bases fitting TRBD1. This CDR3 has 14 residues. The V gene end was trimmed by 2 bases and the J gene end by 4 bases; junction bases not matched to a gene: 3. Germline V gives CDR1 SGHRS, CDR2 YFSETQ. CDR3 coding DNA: TGCGCCAGCAGCTTCACAGGGGGCGGCACTGAAGCTTTCTTT. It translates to CASSFTGGGTEAFF.

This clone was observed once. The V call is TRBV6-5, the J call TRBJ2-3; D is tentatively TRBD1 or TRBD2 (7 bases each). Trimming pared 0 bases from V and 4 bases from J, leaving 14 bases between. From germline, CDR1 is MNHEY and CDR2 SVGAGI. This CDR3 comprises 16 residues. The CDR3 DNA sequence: TGTGCCAGCAGTTACTCGCCAGGGGGGGCTTCAGATACGCAGTATTTT. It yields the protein CASSYSPGGASDTQYF.

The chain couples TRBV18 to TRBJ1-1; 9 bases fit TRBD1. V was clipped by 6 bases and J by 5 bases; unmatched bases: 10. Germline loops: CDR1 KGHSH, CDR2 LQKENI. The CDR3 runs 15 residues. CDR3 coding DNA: TGTGCCAGCTCGTCAGGGACAGGGAGGAGGACTGAAGCTTTCTTT. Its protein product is CASSSGTGRRTEAFF.

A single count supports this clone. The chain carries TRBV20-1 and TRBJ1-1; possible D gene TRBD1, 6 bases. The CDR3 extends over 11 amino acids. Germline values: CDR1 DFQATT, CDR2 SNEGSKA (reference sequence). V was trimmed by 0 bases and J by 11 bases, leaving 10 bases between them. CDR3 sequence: CSARDRQGAFF. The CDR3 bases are TGCAGTGCTAGAGATCGCCAGGGGGCTTTCTTT.